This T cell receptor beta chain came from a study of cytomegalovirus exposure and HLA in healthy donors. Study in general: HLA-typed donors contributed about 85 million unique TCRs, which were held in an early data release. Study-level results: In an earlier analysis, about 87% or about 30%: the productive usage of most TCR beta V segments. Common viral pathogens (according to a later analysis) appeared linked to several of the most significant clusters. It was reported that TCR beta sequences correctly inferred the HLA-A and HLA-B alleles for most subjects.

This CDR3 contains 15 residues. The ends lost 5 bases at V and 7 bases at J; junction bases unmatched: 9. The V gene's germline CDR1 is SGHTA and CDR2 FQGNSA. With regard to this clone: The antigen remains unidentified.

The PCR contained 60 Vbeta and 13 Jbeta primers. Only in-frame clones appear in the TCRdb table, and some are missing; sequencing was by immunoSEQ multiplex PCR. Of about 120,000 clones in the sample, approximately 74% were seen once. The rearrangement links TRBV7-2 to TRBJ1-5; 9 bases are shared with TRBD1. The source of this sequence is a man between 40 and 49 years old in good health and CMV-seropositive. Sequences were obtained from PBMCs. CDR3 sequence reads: CASSATGGRGQPQHF. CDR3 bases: TGTGCCAGCAGCGCCACAGGGGGCAGGGGGCAGCCCCAGCATTTT.